This TCR beta chain is from a study of blood T cell repertoires in COVID-19. Background on the study: The study drew acute and convalescent COVID-19 samples from the United States, Italy and Spain. T cells, B-cell-depleted T cells, or PBMCs supplied cDNA or gDNA.

This CDR3 has 19 residues. CDR1 LNHDA and CDR2 SQIVND come from the germline V gene (reference sequence). V shed 1 base and J shed 0 bases, with 19 bases lying between them. Sequenced by immunoSEQ multiplex PCR; TCRdb stores in-frame clones only, minus some. Here the sample spans a few hundred thousand clones, 75% to 90% being singletons. Only a few counts were recorded for this clone. The receptor was isolated from a man in his forties who had recovered from COVID-19. V and J are TRBV19 and TRBJ1-3; D remains unclear. Input material: PBMCs or T cells enriched from blood (not recorded which). Written as DNA, the CDR3 is TGTGCCAGTAGTATAGGCGGCAGCATCTACTTGACCTCTGGAAACACCATATATTTT. Residues: CASSIGGSIYLTSGNTIYF.